Reported below is one TCR beta chain. Its antigen is not identified. Time point specified: 10-day in vitro stimulation with candidate neoantigen peptide 5. All patients were mismatch repair deficient, assessed by either PCR or immunohistochemistry. The data were taken from a study of PD-1 blockade in mismatch repair-deficient tumors. TCRdb's table, derived via immunoSEQ multiplex PCR, lists solely in-frame clones and lacks some. The table lists approximately 15,000 clones, more than 80% of them singletons. Germline V gene sequence: CDR1 GTSNPN, CDR2 SVGIG (reference sequence). This CDR3 spans 13 amino acids. V was clipped by 0 bases and J by 7 bases, with 11 bases between them.

The source is an adult with mismatch repair-deficient cancer. The sequenced sample was cells cultured in vitro, obtained from a patient treated with pembrolizumab. V is TRBV30 and J is TRBJ2-3; no firm D call. The CDR3 loop is CAWSVHGINTQYF. The CDR3 DNA is TGTGCCTGGAGTGTACATGGAATCAATACGCAGTATTTT.